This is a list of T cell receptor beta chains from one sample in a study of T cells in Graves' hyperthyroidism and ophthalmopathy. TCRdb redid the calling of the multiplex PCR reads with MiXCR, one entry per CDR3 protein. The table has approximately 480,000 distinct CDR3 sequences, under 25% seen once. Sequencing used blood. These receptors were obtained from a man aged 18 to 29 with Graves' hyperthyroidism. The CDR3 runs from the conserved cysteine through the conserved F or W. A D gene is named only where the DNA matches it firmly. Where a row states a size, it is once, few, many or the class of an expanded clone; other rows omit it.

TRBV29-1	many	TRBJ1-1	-	TGCAGCGTTGTCACGGATGGCACTGAAGCTTTCTTT	CSVVTDGTEAFF
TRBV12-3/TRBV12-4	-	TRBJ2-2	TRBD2	TGTGCCAGCAGTTCGACTAGCGGGGACAGAAGGACCGGGGAGCTGTTTTTT	CASSSTSGDRRTGELFF
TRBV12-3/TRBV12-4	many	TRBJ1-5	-	TGTGCCAGCAGTTTATTAGCTCGGGGTCAGCCCCAGCATTTT	CASSLLARGQPQHF
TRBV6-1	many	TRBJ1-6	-	TGTGCCAGCAGCCAAAACGTCCTAAATAGAAGGTCACCCCTCCACTTT	CASSQNVLNRRSPLHF
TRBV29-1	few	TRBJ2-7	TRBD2	TGCAGCGTTGAAAGTTCGCTAGCGGGGGCTACCTCCTACGAGCAGTACTTC	CSVESSLAGATSYEQYF
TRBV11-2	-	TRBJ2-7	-	TGTGCCAGCAGCCCAGGGACATCTACCTACGAGCAGTACTTC	CASSPGTSTYEQYF
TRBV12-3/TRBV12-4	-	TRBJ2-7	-	TGTGCCAGCAGTCTAGGACGCGGACGAGACGAGCAGTACTTC	CASSLGRGRDEQYF
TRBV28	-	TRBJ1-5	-	TGTGCCAGCAGTTTACCCCTCCTCGGTTCTCTGGGGTTCTATCAGCCCCAGCATTTT	CASSLPLLGSLGFYQPQHF
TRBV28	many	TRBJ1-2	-	TGTGCCAGCAGTCCCTCGGGGGGGCGCGGAAGAGGCTACACCTTC	CASSPSGGRGRGYTF
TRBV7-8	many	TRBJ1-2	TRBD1	TGTGCCAGCAGCCCGGAAGGGACAGAGGATGGCTACACCTTC	CASSPEGTEDGYTF
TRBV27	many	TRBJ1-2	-	TGTGCCAGCACGACCGCGGGGGGAGGGTATGGCTACACCTTC	CASTTAGGGYGYTF
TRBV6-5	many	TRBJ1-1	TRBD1	TGTGCCAGCAGTTACAGTAGGACAGGGGGAAGTGAAGCTTTCTTT	CASSYSRTGGSEAFF
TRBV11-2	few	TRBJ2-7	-	TGTGCCAGCAGCTTAGATCAGGGAGGGGGGAACTACGAGCAGTACTTC	CASSLDQGGGNYEQYF
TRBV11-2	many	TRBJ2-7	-	TGTGCCAGCAGCTTAGAGGCTAGTCTGACCTACGAGCAGTACTTC	CASSLEASLTYEQYF
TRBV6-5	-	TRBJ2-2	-	TGTGCCAGCAGTTACTCGGGTAGGAACACCGGGGAGCTGTTTTTT	CASSYSGRNTGELFF
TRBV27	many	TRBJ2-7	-	TGTGCCAGCAGCTTACAGGGTCCGGTATCCTACGAGCAGTACTTC	CASSLQGPVSYEQYF
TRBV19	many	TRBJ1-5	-	TGTGCCAGTAGTATAGTCCCCACAGGCTATCAGCCCCAGCATTTT	CASSIVPTGYQPQHF
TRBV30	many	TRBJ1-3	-	TGTGCCTGGAGTGAACCGGGATGGGCCGCCTCTGGAAACACCATATATTTT	CAWSEPGWAASGNTIYF
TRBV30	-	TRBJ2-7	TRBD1	TGTGCCTGGACCCCGAAGGGACAGGGTACCTACGAGCAGTACTTC	CAWTPKGQGTYEQYF
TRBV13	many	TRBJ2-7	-	TGTGCCAGCAGGCAATCCCCTGGTAGGAGTTTCTTC	CASRQSPGRSFF
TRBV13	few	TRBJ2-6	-	TGTGCCAGCAGCCCAGGCCCTACAGGGCTCTTCTCTGGGGCCAACGTCCTGACTTTC	CASSPGPTGLFSGANVLTF
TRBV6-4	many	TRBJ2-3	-	TGTGCCAGCAGTAGCACCAGCACAGATACGCAGTATTTT	CASSSTSTDTQYF
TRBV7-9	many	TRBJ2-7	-	TGTGCCAGCAGCTTAGGCCCGCGATCAACCTACGAGCAGTACTTC	CASSLGPRSTYEQYF
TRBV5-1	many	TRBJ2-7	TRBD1	TGCGCCAGCAGCTTGACCTTCGGACAGGGCGGCTACGAGCAGTACTTC	CASSLTFGQGGYEQYF
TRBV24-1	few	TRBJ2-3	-	TGTGCCACGTCGTCCGGGATGAGGTGGACAGATACGCAGTATTTT	CATSSGMRWTDTQYF
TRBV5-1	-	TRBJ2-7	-	TGCGCCAGCAGCGAGGAACCTACCTACGAGCAGTACTTC	CASSEEPTYEQYF
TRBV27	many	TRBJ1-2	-	TGTGCCAGCAGTTCCATCTCTTATGGGACTGATTATGGCTACACCTTC	CASSSISYGTDYGYTF
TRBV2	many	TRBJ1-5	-	TGTGCCAGCAGTGAACCTCCCGTGGGGAGCTATCAGCCCCAGCATTTT	CASSEPPVGSYQPQHF
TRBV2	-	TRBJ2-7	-	TGTGCCAGCAGTACGGTAGAAGGATACGAGCAGTACTTC	CASSTVEGYEQYF
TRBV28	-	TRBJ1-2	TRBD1	TGTGCCAGCATTCCGGGACAGCACGGGGGCTACACCTTC	CASIPGQHGGYTF
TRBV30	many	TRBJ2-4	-	TGTGCCTGGAGTTCCCCGGCGGGAGCCAAAAACATTCAGTACTTC	CAWSSPAGAKNIQYF
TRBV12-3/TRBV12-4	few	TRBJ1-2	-	TGTGCCAGCAGTTTATTCAGGGTTAGGGACTATGGCTACACCTTC	CASSLFRVRDYGYTF
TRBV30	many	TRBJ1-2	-	TGTGCCTGGGGGGGGCATGGCTACACCTTC	CAWGGHGYTF
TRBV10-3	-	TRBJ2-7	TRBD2	TGTGCCACCAGTGGCGGACTAGCCTCTGAAGGGTACGAGCAGTACTTC	CATSGGLASEGYEQYF
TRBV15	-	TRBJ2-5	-	TGTGCCACCAGCAGAGATCCGGGACTGAGGCAAGAGACCCAGTACTTC	CATSRDPGLRQETQYF
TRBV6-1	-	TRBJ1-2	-	TGTGCCAGCAGTCAAGGACCGGGATTAGGCTACACCTTC	CASSQGPGLGYTF
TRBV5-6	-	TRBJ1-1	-	TGTGCCAGCAGTTCTTGGGACAAAACTGAAGCTTTCTTT	CASSSWDKTEAFF
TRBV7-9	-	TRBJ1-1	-	TGTGCCAGCAGCCGACTCAGGGGAAGTACTGAAGCTTTCTTT	CASSRLRGSTEAFF
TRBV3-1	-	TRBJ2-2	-	TGTGCCAGCAGCCAAGCTAGGGGGACCGGGGAGCTGTTTTTT	CASSQARGTGELFF
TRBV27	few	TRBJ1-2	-	TGTGCCCATGAAAGTGCCTTCAACTATGGCTACACCTTC	CAHESAFNYGYTF
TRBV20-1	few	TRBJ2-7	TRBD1	TGCAGTGCCCCGGGACAGGGCCAGCAGTACTTC	CSAPGQGQQYF
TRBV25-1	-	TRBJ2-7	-	TGTGCCAGCAGTGAACGGGGCCGAGCAGACGAGCAGTACTTC	CASSERGRADEQYF
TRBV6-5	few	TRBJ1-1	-	TGTGCCAGCAGTTACTCCCAGGGTCCGAACACTGAAGCTTTCTTT	CASSYSQGPNTEAFF
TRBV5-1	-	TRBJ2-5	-	TGCGCCAGCAGCCGCTTCCCGGGGGCCGGGGAGACCCAGTACTTC	CASSRFPGAGETQYF
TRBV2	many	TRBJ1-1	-	TGTGCCAGCAGAAGAGTTACAGGGTTTAGTGAAGCTTTCTTT	CASRRVTGFSEAFF
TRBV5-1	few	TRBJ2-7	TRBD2	TGCGCCAGCAGCTTGGAGCGGGGGGACTCCTACGAGCAGTACTTC	CASSLERGDSYEQYF
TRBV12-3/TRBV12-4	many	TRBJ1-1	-	TGTGCCAGCACCTTAGTACTGAACACTGAAGCTTTCTTT	CASTLVLNTEAFF
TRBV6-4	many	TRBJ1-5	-	TGTGCCAGCAGTATCTTCATGGGGGGGGGAGGGAATCAGCCCCAGCATTTT	CASSIFMGGGGNQPQHF
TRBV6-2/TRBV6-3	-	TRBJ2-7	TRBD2	TGTGCCAGCAGTCCAAACCTAGCGGGGTTCTCCTACGAGCAGTACTTC	CASSPNLAGFSYEQYF
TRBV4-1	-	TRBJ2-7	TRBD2	TGCGCCAGCACCGACGGGACTAGCGGCGCCTACGAGCAGTACTTC	CASTDGTSGAYEQYF
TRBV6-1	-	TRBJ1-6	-	TGTGCCAGCAGGAGGGAGGGTTATTACAATTCACCCCTCCACTTT	CASRREGYYNSPLHF
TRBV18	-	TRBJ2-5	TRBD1	TGTGCCAGCTCACCAATCCAGGGACAGGGAGAGACCCAGTACTTC	CASSPIQGQGETQYF
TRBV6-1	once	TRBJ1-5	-	TGTGCCAGCAGTGAGGTAGGTCATCCCCAGCATTTT	CASSEVGHPQHF
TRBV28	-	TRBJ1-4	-	TGTGCCAGCAGTTTACCCCCCGGGGCTGCTAATGAAAAACTGTTTTTT	CASSLPPGAANEKLFF